The clone carrying this TCR beta chain has a handful of counts. What it binds is not known. This CDR3 contains 14 residues. CDR1 is SGHAT, CDR2 FQNNGV, per germline. Deletions cut 5 bases from V and 0 bases from J, with 7 bases between. Making TCR cDNA involved 5'RACE template switching, which added UMIs and a universal primer site. TCRdb passed the 5' RACE reads through MiXCR, listing each CDR3 protein once. Here the sample spans over 300,000 distinct CDR3 sequences, over 4% being singletons. The data originate from a study of T cells after yellow fever vaccination. The study, taken as a whole, reports: Clonotypes appearing in both CD4 and CD8 compartments existed, and their share was small. The study re-detected most primary-vaccination clones after the booster (nearly 97% CD4, around 89% CD8). Contaminating bulk clonotypes could be abundant in FACS-sorted repertoires.

The gene calls are TRBV11-2 and TRBJ1-4; no firm D call. The TCR sequence derives from a man aged 18 to 35 who received the YFV17D yellow fever vaccine. This material consisted of PBMCs, taken 5 days after the yellow fever booster vaccination. CDR3 nucleotides: TGTGCCAGCAGCGCCATTCCAACTAATGAAAAACTGTTTTTT. Translated, it gives CASSAIPTNEKLFF.